This TCR beta chain was profiled in a study of T cells in Graves' hyperthyroidism and ophthalmopathy. Notes on the study in general: Separation of ophthalmopathy from stable hyperthyroidism was achieved by a 13 V-J model. The model's output predicted ophthalmopathy at a median of about 6.5 months prior to onset.

Amplification yielded TCR beta CDR3 regions, with RNA transcripts as the source. HTBI primers were used for first-round RT-PCR of the TCR CDR3. TCRdb re-called the multiplex PCR reads with MiXCR, one entry per CDR3 protein. The table records more than 500,000 distinct CDR3 sequences, approximately 16% of them present only once. The CDR3 is made up of 13 amino acids. CDR1 and CDR2 (germline): LNHNV, YYDKDF (reference sequence). The V and J ends lost 8 bases and 2 bases respectively, with 13 bases between them. Turning to this clonotype: Its antigen is unknown.

Reasons for excluding patients were uncontrolled infection, other autoimmune disease, pregnancy or lactation. The chain links TRBV15 to TRBJ2-7, with TRBD2 as a possible D gene (6 bases). Sequencing was performed on blood. The sequence was collected from a woman younger than 45 with Graves' ophthalmopathy. The CDR3 loop is CATGSGVAYEQYF. DNA for the CDR3: TGTGCCACCGGTTCGGGGGTTGCCTACGAGCAGTACTTC.